This T cell receptor (beta chain) appears in the sequencing data of a study of shared clonotypes between healthy human individuals. Study-level findings and limits: Clonotypes shared by all four donors outscored non-shared clonotypes in generation probability. A handful of donors showed sharing of about 4.8% of naive CD4 clonotypes.

On this clone itself: The antigen is unknown.

Trimming shortened V by 7 bases and J by 7 bases, and 17 bases separated the two germline ends. CDR3 length: 15 residues. Germline assignment: CDR1 KGHSH and CDR2 LQKENI. The naive CD8 fraction comprised CD45RO-negative cells positively selected for CCR7 and excluded terminally differentiated effector memory CD45RA+ cells. Here immunoSEQ multiplex PCR was the method, and the copy in TCRdb shows in-frame clones only, minus some. The sample holds about 2 million clones, about 94% seen once. This TCR was recovered from a young man in good health. This chain links TRBV18 with TRBJ1-6; no clear D. The specimen sequenced was naive CD8+ T cells sorted from blood. The CDR3 DNA follows: TGTGCCAGCTTTGCGGTCCAGGCCATAAATTCACCCCTCCACTTT. Its protein product is CASFAVQAINSPLHF.